The present entry profiles one T cell receptor beta chain with its context. The entry originates in a study of T cell changes during pregnancy in multiple sclerosis. Here immunoSEQ multiplex PCR was the method, and the copy in TCRdb shows in-frame clones only, minus some. The table lists 30,000 to 45,000 clones, 85% to 90% of them singletons, with over 0.5% in the top ten. Germline trimming cut 6 bases from V and 2 bases from J; bases unmatched to any gene: 3. This CDR3 is built from 14 residues. Germline V gene data show CDR1 as LNHDA and CDR2 as SQIVND (reference sequence). Sequenced material: CD4+ T cells from peripheral blood mononuclear cells, taken in the first trimester of pregnancy. The TCR sequence derives from a female donor with multiple sclerosis, enrolled in a pregnancy study. The V gene is TRBV19, the J gene TRBJ1-2, with 10 bases aligning to TRBD1. CDR3 amino acids: CASSRDRGNYGYTF. In nucleotides, the CDR3 is TGTGCCAGTAGCCGGGACAGGGGAAACTATGGCTACACCTTC.